The entry below describes one T cell receptor beta chain. The antigen is not known. CDR1 and CDR2 from the germline V gene are MNHEY and SMNVEV (reference sequence). The CDR3 totals 14 residues. Trimming removed 4 bases from V and 5 bases from J; junction bases left unmatched: 4. The data belong to a study of PD-L1 blockade in urothelial cancer. Study information: Atezolizumab at 1,200 mg intravenously every 3 weeks was started by patients at some point between 2014 and 2016. Of 28 to 35 patients, twenty-five were males with bladder-origin urothelial cancer. Across blood samples, T cells had a median count of roughly 140,000. General study findings and limits: TCR clonality was measured in pretreatment peripheral blood. Clonality below the median predicted better survival.

Profiling relied on immunoSEQ multiplex PCR, and the TCRdb table lists in-frame clones only, not all of them. The sample yields fewer than 35,000 clones, roughly 80% seen once. The source is a man between 45 and 60 years old with urothelial cancer. The V and J genes are TRBV27 and TRBJ2-1; TRBD2 matches 8 bases. The sample consisted of PBMCs, taken around atezolizumab (anti-PD-L1) treatment. The chain's CDR3 is CASSSGTRNNEQFF. CDR3 nucleotides: TGTGCCAGCAGTTCCGGGACTAGAAACAATGAGCAGTTCTTC.